A selection of T cell receptor beta chains follows, all from one sample in a study of Ad26.COV2.S vaccination and SARS-CoV-2 variants. Clones were sequenced by immunoSEQ multiplex PCR, and TCRdb holds only the in-frame ones, with some missing. The top ten hold 5% of the sample, which has hundreds of thousands of clones, roughly 91% seen once. The sequenced sample was peripheral blood, obtained in a trial of Ad26.COV2.S vaccine versus placebo. All receptors come from a person aged 18-65 years who received the Ad26.COV2.S COVID-19 vaccine or a placebo. Both conserved end residues are part of each CDR3. A D gene is named only where the DNA matches it firmly. For some rows the clone size is stated as once, few or many, or as a class when expanded; others skip it.

clone size: -
V gene: TRBV7-9
D gene: -
J gene: TRBJ2-1
CDR3 DNA: TGTGCCAGCAGCTTAGCGCTAACCCCTCGGGATGAGCAGTTCTTC
CDR3 protein: CASSLALTPRDEQFF

clone size: -
V gene: TRBV6-1
D gene: -
J gene: TRBJ1-2
CDR3 DNA: TGTGCCAGCAGTGAAGAACTCTATGGCTACACCTTC
CDR3 protein: CASSEELYGYTF

clone size: once
V gene: TRBV7-8
D gene: TRBD2
J gene: TRBJ2-5
CDR3 DNA: TGTGCCAGCAAGAGCGGGGCTCAAGAGACCCAGTACTTC
CDR3 protein: CASKSGAQETQYF

clone size: -
V gene: TRBV5-6
D gene: -
J gene: TRBJ2-3
CDR3 DNA: TGTGCCAGCTCAGATCGGGGGTTGTGGAGCACAGATACGCAGTATTTT
CDR3 protein: CASSDRGLWSTDTQYF

clone size: -
V gene: TRBV7-9
D gene: TRBD2
J gene: TRBJ2-1
CDR3 DNA: TGTGCCTCAACATCGGTAGCGGGAGCTTCTGAGCAGTTCTTC
CDR3 protein: CASTSVAGASEQFF

clone size: -
V gene: TRBV19
D gene: -
J gene: TRBJ1-1
CDR3 DNA: TGTGCCACCTCCCCCAGGGGTACTGAAGCTTTCTTT
CDR3 protein: CATSPRGTEAFF

clone size: -
V gene: TRBV18
D gene: -
J gene: TRBJ2-7
CDR3 DNA: TGTGCCAGCTCACCAAGGACCGGAGTCTACGAGCAGTACTTC
CDR3 protein: CASSPRTGVYEQYF

clone size: -
V gene: TRBV3-1/TRBV3-2
D gene: -
J gene: TRBJ2-5
CDR3 DNA: TGTGCCAGCAGCCAAGCGCGGCAAGAGACCCAGTACTTC
CDR3 protein: CASSQARQETQYF

clone size: -
V gene: TRBV10-3
D gene: TRBD1
J gene: TRBJ2-7
CDR3 DNA: TGTGCCATCAGTGAGGGGGGACAGGGGTTCTACGAGCAGTACTTC
CDR3 protein: CAISEGGQGFYEQYF

clone size: -
V gene: TRBV18
D gene: -
J gene: TRBJ2-5
CDR3 DNA: TGTGCCAGCTCACCAGACACAGACCAAGAGACCCAGTACTTC
CDR3 protein: CASSPDTDQETQYF

clone size: once
V gene: TRBV10-2
D gene: TRBD1
J gene: TRBJ2-7
CDR3 DNA: TGCGCCAGCGGAGGACAGGGTATATCCTACGAGCAGTACTTC
CDR3 protein: CASGGQGISYEQYF

clone size: -
V gene: TRBV5-1
D gene: -
J gene: TRBJ2-7
CDR3 DNA: TGCGCCAGCAGCTTGGTAGTACAGCCCTACGAGCAGTACTTC
CDR3 protein: CASSLVVQPYEQYF

clone size: -
V gene: TRBV30
D gene: -
J gene: TRBJ1-6
CDR3 DNA: TGTGCCTGGAGTCGGGGCTCTGTGGCCTATGGGTCACCCCTCCACTTT
CDR3 protein: CAWSRGSVAYGSPLHF

clone size: once
V gene: TRBV7-2
D gene: -
J gene: TRBJ1-3
CDR3 DNA: TGTGCCAGCAGCTTAGGCGGGGGCACGGGAAACACCATATATTTT
CDR3 protein: CASSLGGGTGNTIYF

clone size: -
V gene: TRBV19
D gene: -
J gene: TRBJ1-2
CDR3 DNA: TGTGCCAGTAAAGCCGCGGCAACTATGGGCTACACCTTC
CDR3 protein: CASKAAATMGYTF

clone size: -
V gene: TRBV19
D gene: -
J gene: TRBJ1-2
CDR3 DNA: TGTGCCAGTACAAGGGGCGCTGGCTACACCTTC
CDR3 protein: CASTRGAGYTF

clone size: -
V gene: TRBV28
D gene: TRBD1
J gene: TRBJ1-4
CDR3 DNA: TGTGCCAGCAGTTTGGGACAGATTGAAAAACTGTTTTTT
CDR3 protein: CASSLGQIEKLFF

clone size: -
V gene: TRBV27
D gene: -
J gene: TRBJ2-5
CDR3 DNA: TGTGCCAGCAGTTCCAAAGAGACCCAGTACTTC
CDR3 protein: CASSSKETQYF

clone size: -
V gene: TRBV28
D gene: TRBD2
J gene: TRBJ2-7
CDR3 DNA: TGTGCCAGCAGACCTACGGGGCGGGAGGGCCCATACGAGCAGTACTTC
CDR3 protein: CASRPTGREGPYEQYF

clone size: -
V gene: TRBV5-1
D gene: -
J gene: TRBJ2-3
CDR3 DNA: TGCGCCAGCAGCTTGGCCGCAACAGATACGCAGTATTTT
CDR3 protein: CASSLAATDTQYF

clone size: -
V gene: TRBV3-1/TRBV3-2
D gene: -
J gene: TRBJ1-5
CDR3 DNA: TGTGCCAGCAGCCAAGATTACACCACGGCGGCGCCCCAGCATTTT
CDR3 protein: CASSQDYTTAAPQHF

clone size: few
V gene: TRBV15
D gene: -
J gene: TRBJ1-1
CDR3 DNA: TGTGCCACCAGCAGCCGGTCGGGACTCAACACTGAAGCTTTCTTT
CDR3 protein: CATSSRSGLNTEAFF

clone size: -
V gene: TRBV7-9
D gene: TRBD1
J gene: TRBJ2-1
CDR3 DNA: TGTGCCAGCAGCCGAAACCGGGACAGGGACCACAATGAGCAGTTCTTC
CDR3 protein: CASSRNRDRDHNEQFF

clone size: once
V gene: TRBV4-3
D gene: -
J gene: TRBJ1-6
CDR3 DNA: TGCGCCAGCAGCCCGGAGCCAAATTCACCCCTCCACTTT
CDR3 protein: CASSPEPNSPLHF

clone size: -
V gene: TRBV30
D gene: TRBD2
J gene: TRBJ2-7
CDR3 DNA: TGTGCCTGGACTTGGGGGGAGGGATCGGGAGAGCAGTACTTC
CDR3 protein: CAWTWGEGSGEQYF

clone size: once
V gene: TRBV11-3
D gene: -
J gene: TRBJ2-5
CDR3 DNA: TGTGCCAGCAGCCCGGGACCTCAAGAGACCCAGTACTTC
CDR3 protein: CASSPGPQETQYF

clone size: -
V gene: TRBV20-1
D gene: -
J gene: TRBJ2-7
CDR3 DNA: TGCAGTGCTCGCTCCAGCTACGAGCAGTACTTC
CDR3 protein: CSARSSYEQYF